This T cell receptor (beta chain) was sequenced during a study of T cells in narcolepsy. Repertoires were generated with immunoSEQ multiplex PCR, while TCRdb's copy carries only in-frame clones and drops some. The sample holds around 42,000 clones; about 91% are singletons and the top ten take roughly 1.2%. Germline CDR1 reads LNHNV; CDR2 reads YYDKDF (reference sequence). There are 15 residues in the CDR3. The ends were cut back, 0 bases at V and 4 bases at J, with 12 bases in the middle. The receptor was derived from a human donor with narcolepsy. The specimen sequenced was CD45RA- memory CD4+ T cells from PBMCs. The chain has TRBV15 and TRBJ2-5; the D gene is possibly TRBD2 (6 bases). The CDR3 region has the DNA TGTGCCACCAGCAGAGATTATGGGGAGGCAGAGACCCAGTACTTC. Its translation is CATSRDYGEAETQYF.